Here is one T cell receptor beta chain with its context. What it binds is unknown. Trimming took 5 bases from V and 1 from J, leaving 12 bases between them. CDR3 length: 16 residues. Germline V gives CDR1 LNHDA, CDR2 SQIVND (reference sequence). These data belong to a study of blood T cells in healthy people across ages. A J-beta primer mix and a sample-barcoded 5' primer were used in a second PCR of about 7 to 11 cycles. Each single sample gave us at least 2.5 million CDR3-containing paired-end reads. TCRdb used MiXCR to reprocess the 5' RACE reads, holding one entry per CDR3 protein. The sample gives 1.5 million to 2 million distinct CDR3 sequences, approximately 50% of which show up once; around 2.1% is in the top ten. Overall study findings and caveats: Long-lived donors carried more naive CD4+ cells and greater diversity than aged donors. It was found that TCR beta diversity correlated strongly with the percentage of naive T cells.

This clonotype was obtained from a woman in her 40s in good health. Sample: blood. The chain couples TRBV19 to TRBJ2-6; no reliable D call. The chain's CDR3 is CASSLSAKSGANVLTF. The CDR3 nucleotides are TGTGCCAGTAGTTTGTCGGCTAAATCTGGGGCCAACGTCCTGACTTTC.